This T cell receptor beta chain was sequenced for a study of cytomegalovirus exposure and HLA in healthy donors. For the study at large: Early release data held 85 million or so unique TCRs from HLA-typed donors. Findings and caveats of the study: Three chains tied to CMV proved CMV antigen-specific in vitro. Across donors, sequencing depth was assumed by presence/absence analyses to be roughly uniform.

About this clone: Its antigen is not known.

The study sampled nominally healthy donors, though unrecorded immune exposures were likely. This CDR3 region has 15 residues. Germline-derived CDR1 and CDR2 are SEHNR and FQNEAQ (reference sequence). J was trimmed by 8 bases and V by 5 bases; bases with no gene match: 12. The study ran its PCR with 60 Vbeta and 13 Jbeta primers. Repertoires were generated with immunoSEQ multiplex PCR, while TCRdb's copy carries only in-frame clones and drops some. The table lists approximately 110,000 clones, more than 60% of them singletons. This sequence was found in a woman aged 55-69 years in good health and CMV-seropositive. Sequencing was performed on PBMCs. The chain joins TRBV7-9 to TRBJ2-1; TRBD2 aligns across 7 bases. DNA for the CDR3: TGTGCCAGCAGCCCTAGACGTAGCGGGTGGGATGAGCAGTTCTTC. Encoded protein: CASSPRRSGWDEQFF.